Presented here are 28 T cell receptor beta chains from one specimen sequenced in a study of blood T cell repertoires in COVID-19. TCRdb's table, derived via immunoSEQ multiplex PCR, lists solely in-frame clones and lacks some. Found here are 55,000 to 85,000 clones, about 73% of them singletons; the top ten hold more than 20%. Sequencing was performed on peripheral blood. These receptors all stem from a man between 60 and 75 years old with acute or convalescent COVID-19.

The V and J genes are TRBV2 and TRBJ1-6; D not resolved. With 2 bases removed from V and 10 bases from J, the gap between germline ends came to 9 bases. The CDR3 totals 13 residues. Germline CDR1 is SNHLY and CDR2 is FYNNEI. The CDR3 loop is CASSENRRSPLHF. CDR3 bases: TGTGCCAGCAGTGAAAACAGAAGATCACCCCTCCACTTT. The full variable domain, completed using reference TRBV2 and TRBJ1-6, is EPEVTQTPSHQVTQMGQEVILRCVPISNHLYFYWYRQILGQKVEFLVSFYNNEISEKSEIFDDQFSVERPDGSNFTLKIRSTKLEDSAMYFCASSENRRSPLHFGNGTRLTVT.

Only one count was recorded for this clone. This rearrangement joins TRBV28 to TRBJ1-3; D perhaps matches TRBD1 (5 bases). The germline V and J ends were trimmed by 3 bases and 2 bases, with 11 bases remaining between them. Germline assignment: CDR1 MDHEN and CDR2 SYDVKM. The CDR3 totals 15 residues. The DNA for the CDR3 is TGTGCCAGCAGTTTCAGCGGGGCGGCTGGAAACACCATATATTTT. It specifies CASSFSGAAGNTIYF.

Of note for this clone: One junction end does not reproduce the germline sequence, and a read error may be involved. V gene TRBV6-1 combines with J gene TRBJ2-1; 8 nucleotides line up with TRBD2. Germline V gives CDR1 MNHNS, CDR2 SASEGT. CDR3 size: 15 residues. CDR3 sequence: CASSQAAGGGNEQFF. In DNA, the CDR3 is TGTGCCAGCAGTCAAGCGGCGGGGGGTGGGAATGAGCAGTTCTTC.

This chain joins TRBV3-1 (or the pseudogene TRBV3-2) and TRBJ2-1; 9 bases line up with TRBD2. V shed 4 bases and J 8 bases; nucleotides not matched to a gene: 9. Germline V lookup: CDR1 LGHDT, CDR2 YNNKEL (reference sequence). The length of the CDR3 is 15 residues. CDR3 nucleotide sequence: TGTGCCAGCAGCCTCCAAGGGACTAGCAGCCATGAGCAGTTCTTC. Protein sequence: CASSLQGTSSHEQFF.

V is TRBV28 and J is TRBJ2-7; D unresolved. The CDR3 is 11 amino acids. Germline CDR1 and CDR2: MDHEN and SYDVKM. V shed 6 bases and J shed 1 base, with 4 bases lying between them. The CDR3 region has the DNA TGTGCCAGCAGGCGGTCCTACGAGCAGTACTTC. Its protein is CASRRSYEQYF. The full variable domain, completed using reference TRBV28 and TRBJ2-7, is DVKVTQSSRYLVKRTGEKVFLECVQDMDHENMFWYRQDPGLGLRLIYFSYDVKMKEKGDIPEGYSVSREKKERFSLILESASTNQTSMYLCASRRSYEQYFGPGTRLTVT.

V and J are TRBV19 and TRBJ2-2; 10 positions agree with TRBD1. The CDR3 is made up of 16 amino acids. Germline CDR1 is LNHDA and CDR2 is SQIVND (reference sequence). Unmatched junction bases numbered 8, after V lost 3 bases and J lost 7 bases. This chain's CDR3 is CASSITGTGDYGELFF. The CDR3 nucleotides are TGTGCCAGTAGTATTACCGGGACAGGGGATTACGGGGAGCTGTTTTTT.

The chain recombines TRBV5-8 with TRBJ2-5; tentatively, D is TRBD2 (7 bases). Trimming took off 4 bases at V and 2 bases at J, with 21 bases between the two ends. Germline CDR1 and CDR2: SGHTS and YDEGEE. The CDR3 runs 17 residues. The CDR3 here is CASSPILGAGEQETQYF. The DNA for the CDR3 is TGTGCCAGCAGCCCAATTCTGGGGGCGGGAGAACAAGAGACCCAGTACTTC.

The count of this clone is one. The chain has TRBV5-6 and TRBJ1-2; 7 nucleotides align to TRBD1. The CDR3 sequence is 14 residues long. The V and J ends lost 3 bases and 4 bases, in that order; junction bases with no gene match: 6. Germline V gene data show CDR1 as SGHDT and CDR2 as YYEEEE. This CDR3 is CASSSPGQFYGYTF. The DNA of the CDR3 is TGTGCCAGCAGCTCGCCGGGACAGTTCTATGGCTACACCTTC.

The chain links TRBV2 to TRBJ1-3; D uncertain. The CDR3 contains 13 residues. The germline V gene encodes CDR1 SNHLY and CDR2 FYNNEI. V was shortened by 4 bases and J by 4 bases, with 8 bases between the two germline ends. CDR3 sequence: CASSVGYGNTIYF. Here the CDR3 DNA reads TGTGCCAGCAGTGTCGGGTACGGAAACACCATATATTTT.

This clone has just one count. The chain couples TRBV14 to TRBJ1-4; 7 nucleotides agree with TRBD1. The CDR3 runs 14 residues. Germline V lookup: CDR1 SGHDN, CDR2 FVKESK. J gave up 8 bases and V 2 bases, and 5 bases lay outside the gene matches. CDR3 protein: CASSQNYRGEKLFF. In nucleotides, the CDR3 is TGTGCCAGCAGCCAAAACTACAGGGGAGAAAAACTGTTTTTT.

V is TRBV3-1 (or the pseudogene TRBV3-2) and J is TRBJ1-6, with D possibly matching TRBD1 (5 bases). The CDR3 loop spans 14 amino acids. Trimming left V 3 bases short and J 15 bases short, with 18 bases between. Per the germline V gene, CDR1 is LGHDT and CDR2 is YNNKEL (reference sequence). The CDR3 here is CASSQGPSRRGLHF. CDR3 bases: TGTGCCAGCAGCCAGGGACCCAGTCGGCGGGGCCTCCACTTT.

This chain links TRBV12-3 or TRBV12-4 with TRBJ1-3; TRBD1 matches at 7 bases. The CDR3 length is 13 residues. With 8 bases clipped from V and 4 bases from J, the junction kept 5 bases outside the gene matches. DNA for the CDR3: TGTGCCAGCTGTATGGGACAGGGAAACACCATATATTTT. It specifies CASCMGQGNTIYF.

This clone is a singleton in its sample. The CDR3 sequence: CASSFDREYNEQFF. The CDR3 coding sequence is TGTGCCAGCAGCTTCGACAGGGAATACAATGAGCAGTTCTTC. The gene calls are TRBV5-4 and TRBJ2-1; 7 positions match TRBD1. The ends lost 2 bases at V and 4 bases at J; junction bases unmatched: 3. The CDR3 is 14 amino acids. CDR1 and CDR2 (germline): SGHNT, YYREEE (reference sequence).

This clone was detected many times. The chain uses TRBV7-3 and TRBJ2-1, with D perhaps TRBD1 (6 bases). CDR1 and CDR2 from the germline V gene are SGHTA and FQGTGA. The CDR3 extends over 13 amino acids. With 3 bases removed from V and 5 bases from J, the gap between germline ends came to 8 bases. Here the CDR3 DNA reads TGTGCCAGCAGCTTTAAGGGGGACAATGAGCAGTTCTTC. Translating gives CASSFKGDNEQFF.

This clone was observed once. The chain uses TRBV3-1 (or the pseudogene TRBV3-2) and TRBJ2-2; a possible D gene is TRBD1 (6 bases). The length of the CDR3 is 17 residues. The ends were cut back, 3 bases at V and 4 bases at J, with 18 bases in the middle. CDR1 is LGHDT and CDR2 is YNNKEL in the germline V gene (reference sequence). CDR3 amino acids: CASSQERVQGFTGELFF. The DNA of the CDR3 is TGTGCCAGCAGCCAGGAAAGAGTACAGGGATTCACCGGGGAGCTGTTTTTT.

This clone was found many times. The genes are TRBV28 and TRBJ1-1; tentatively, D is TRBD1 (5 bases). The V and J ends lost 3 bases and 1 base respectively, with 6 bases between them. The germline CDR1 and CDR2 sequences are MDHEN and SYDVKM. The CDR3 consists of 13 residues. CDR3 sequence (DNA): TGTGCCAGCAGTTTGACAGCGAACACTGAAGCTTTCTTT. The encoded protein is CASSLTANTEAFF.

The J gene is TRBJ2-7, the V gene TRBV6-2 or TRBV6-3; 9 bases are a match to TRBD1. CDR3 length: 19 amino acids. Germline V lookup: CDR1 MNHEY, CDR2 SVGEGT. Trimming took 0 bases from V and 4 from J; bases not matched to a gene: 16. CDR3: CASSYSLDRGPNTIYEQYF. The CDR3, as DNA: TGTGCCAGCAGTTACTCGCTGGACAGGGGCCCGAATACGATTTACGAGCAGTACTTC.

The chain recombines TRBV5-1 with TRBJ2-2, with 7 bases lining up with TRBD1. Germline V gene sequence: CDR1 SGHRS, CDR2 YFSETQ. The CDR3 is 14 amino acids. J gave up 2 bases and V 9 bases, and 7 bases lay outside the gene matches. The CDR3 sequence is CATSGTANTGELFF. Here the CDR3 DNA reads TGCGCCACTTCTGGGACAGCCAACACCGGGGAGCTGTTTTTT.

This chain connects TRBV18 to TRBJ1-1; 11 bases line up with TRBD1. V shed 1 base and J 8 bases; nucleotides not matched to a gene: 3. This CDR3 region has 14 residues. Germline loops: CDR1 KGHSH, CDR2 LQKENI. CDR3 bases: TGTGCCAGCTCACCACAAGGACAGGGGGCCGAAGCTTTCTTT. Encoded protein: CASSPQGQGAEAFF.

This clone is large (0.1 to 1%) within its sample. V is TRBV6-5 and J is TRBJ2-7; 9 bases line up with TRBD2. V gave up 7 bases and J gave up 3 bases; unmatched junction bases: 4. This CDR3 region has 13 residues. Germline lookup yields CDR1 MNHEY and CDR2 SVGAGI. The CDR3 sequence: CASKGLAFYEQYF. The CDR3 nucleotides read TGTGCCAGCAAGGGACTAGCTTTCTACGAGCAGTACTTC.

J is TRBJ2-5 and V is TRBV6-6, with TRBD1 matching over 10 bases. The length of the CDR3 is 16 residues. Germline trimming cut 3 bases from V and 5 bases from J; bases unmatched to any gene: 9. CDR1 is MNHNY, CDR2 SVGAGI, per germline (reference sequence). The chain's CDR3 is CASSYSRGTGEETQYF. CDR3 sequence (DNA): TGTGCCAGCAGTTATTCTAGGGGGACAGGGGAGGAGACCCAGTACTTC.

In its sample, this clone was seen once. V is TRBV7-6 and J is TRBJ2-5; 10 nucleotides match TRBD2. J gave up 3 bases and V 2 bases, and 6 bases lay outside the gene matches. In germline, CDR1 is SGHVS, CDR2 FNYEAQ. This CDR3 comprises 16 residues. The CDR3 is CASSLSASGREETQYF. The CDR3, as DNA: TGTGCCAGCAGCTTATCGGCTAGCGGGAGAGAAGAGACCCAGTACTTC.

The chain couples TRBV11-2 to TRBJ2-1, with 12 bases lining up with TRBD2. The germline V gene encodes CDR1 SGHAT and CDR2 FQNNGV. The V segment lost 5 bases and the J segment 0 bases; nucleotides outside the gene matches: 2. This CDR3 contains 16 residues. The chain's CDR3 is CASSGLAGSSYNEQFF. The CDR3 bases are TGTGCCAGCAGCGGACTAGCGGGGAGCTCCTACAATGAGCAGTTCTTC.

This clone was seen just once. This rearrangement joins TRBV27 to TRBJ2-1, with TRBD2 identical over 13 bases. Losses at the gene ends were 10 bases for V and 1 base for J; bases not matched to a gene: 13. This CDR3 contains 18 residues. Germline V gene sequence: CDR1 MNHEY, CDR2 SMNVEV (reference sequence). The CDR3 loop is CATFSTTSGRGSYNEQFF. For the CDR3, the DNA is TGTGCCACCTTTTCTACTACTAGCGGGAGGGGGTCCTACAATGAGCAGTTCTTC.

This chain uses TRBV28 with TRBJ1-2; D not resolved. V lost 3 bases, J lost 4 bases, and 21 bases lay in between. This CDR3 has 17 residues. Germline V gene lookup returns CDR1 MDHEN and CDR2 SYDVKM. CDR3 sequence (DNA): TGTGCCAGCAGTTTCCCCCCAGAGGGAGGGTTAATCTATGGCTACACCTTC. As protein: CASSFPPEGGLIYGYTF.

The J gene is TRBJ1-5, the V gene TRBV11-2, with 8 nucleotides matching TRBD1. The trim removed 5 bases at V and 6 bases at J, leaving 3 bases unmatched. Germline lookup yields CDR1 SGHAT and CDR2 FQNNGV. This CDR3 comprises 13 residues. The CDR3: CASSRDRGQPQHF. CDR3 DNA sequence: TGTGCCAGCAGCCGAGACAGGGGTCAGCCCCAGCATTTT.

This chain uses TRBV28 with TRBJ2-6; D gene uncertain. This CDR3 region has 14 residues. Trimming removed 10 bases at V and 0 bases at J, with 10 bases between. Germline V lookup: CDR1 MDHEN, CDR2 SYDVKM. DNA for the CDR3: TGTGCCACTTCTGAGAGCTCTGGGGCCAACGTCCTGACTTTC. Amino acid sequence: CATSESSGANVLTF.

The V and J genes are TRBV6-1 and TRBJ1-1; D possibly corresponds to TRBD1 (5 bases). The CDR3 covers 14 residues. The germline gives CDR1 MNHNS, CDR2 SASEGT. Trimming shortened V by 2 bases and J by 4 bases, and 11 bases separated the two germline ends. CDR3 amino acids: CASSETFQGTEAFF. The CDR3 DNA is TGTGCCAGCAGTGAAACGTTTCAGGGCACTGAAGCTTTCTTT.